The present T cell receptor (beta chain) was sequenced within a study of shared clonotypes between healthy human individuals. Study-wide results and caveats: A reduction in generation probabilities was seen for non-shared clonotypes relative to those shared by all four donors. Blood was the sole source, and tissue repertoires probably differ.

Original data processing: Filtering was not the same, since immunoSEQ gave junction-only sequences without quality scores. Sequenced by immunoSEQ multiplex PCR; TCRdb stores in-frame clones only, minus some. V and J calls and clone size are as listed in that table; D and trimming were resolved from the DNA. This table holds fewer than 850,000 clones, roughly 70% found once. Concerning this clone itself: Its cognate antigen is unknown.

This sequence was found in a woman aged 25 to 45 in good health. Sequencing was done on a sample of memory CD4+ T cells sorted from blood. Subset noted: CD45RA-negative fraction.

CDR3 protein: CASSRLIGLAGAGTDTQYF. The CDR3 DNA sequence: TGTGCCAGCAGCCGCCTAATTGGACTAGCGGGAGCGGGCACAGATACGCAGTATTTT. The rearrangement joins TRBV4-2 to TRBJ2-3, with TRBD2 matching over 13 bases. CDR1 is LGHNA, CDR2 YNFKEQ, per germline. V shed 4 bases and J 1 base; nucleotides not matched to a gene: 11. The CDR3 sequence is 19 residues long.